One TCR beta chain is described in this entry. This clone was seen repeatedly, ten times or more. Its antigen specificity is not known. No much larger clone exists at a distance of one base, and base qualities are not known. Peripheral blood samples were provided by related bone marrow donors on the day of marrow donation. Peripheral blood and bone marrow mononuclear cells were isolated by Ficoll-Hypaque density centrifugation and were cryopreserved. CDR3 length: 14 amino acids, cysteine to phenylalanine. Only the CDR3 portion is preserved as DNA: 42 bases, with reading frame beginning at the first base. From the germline V gene (reference sequence), CDR1 is LNHDA and CDR2 is SQIVND. Germline trimming amounts to 7 bases on V and 4 bases on J, with 6 as the count of junction bases outside the gene matches. TRB sequencing used genomic DNA with the immunoSEQ assay at survey resolution or the hsTCRB kit. The authors' analysis ran thus. The immunoSEQ software handled the initial read processing, while the LymphoSeq R package was used for the repertoire analyses. Clonality was computed as 1 minus normalized Shannon entropy; Gini coefficient was also calculated for each TRB dataset. To infer phenotypes in unsorted samples, TRB sequences from sorted subsets of the recipient or donor were mapped onto unsorted samples from the same recipient. The table was pulled from immuneACCESS by TCRdb, which kept in-frame rearrangements only. Such tables lose some clones; where checked, under half of the loss comes from unresolved V genes, and the rest has no known cause. V and J calls and clone size are as listed in that table; D and trimming were resolved from the DNA. The sample comprises approximately 25,000 clones, and every one was counted more than once. Around 4% of the sample goes to the ten largest clones.

The source of the sample is a study of T cells after posttransplantation cyclophosphamide (dated by TCRdb to about 2016). In the study overall: The study tracked T cell repertoire reconstitution by TRB sequencing after myeloablative bone marrow transplantation using posttransplantation cyclophosphamide as GVHD prophylaxis. In 3 patients, up to about 3 additional blood samples taken between 2 and 5.2 years after transplant also underwent TRB sequencing, as did pretransplant blood from 4 patients. Antigen receptor sequencing was done on samples from 35 PTCy-treated patients and from more than 15 related bone marrow donors of those patients. Public TRB sequences were searched against a database of over 3,600 sequences associated with responses to pathogens, tumor antigens, self-antigens and alloantigens. Because TRA and TRB clonality correlated tightly in under ten samples, the subsequent TCR analyses were limited to TRB only. Blood from all 30 or so PTCy patients who had 1-year posttransplant specimens underwent TRB sequencing. Points the paper makes about the study in general: The TRB repertoires of T cells infiltrating skin or GI tract showed only limited overlap with the TRB repertoires of T cells in blood. Across the roughly 48 patients, TRB clonality was highly associated with recipient CMV seropositivity and CMV reactivation, and diversity with PTCy was similar to that in the CNI/methotrexate controls. At 1-2 months, donor-recipient similarity was low but rose over the first year, and the later blood repertoires were often dominated by donor CD8+ memory clones.

This receptor was identified in a woman aged 50 to 60 in good health, CMV-negative, and a related stem cell transplant donor. The sample taken for sequencing was PBMCs. The chain is encoded by TRBV19 joined to TRBJ2-2, with 7 junctional bases fitting TRBD2. The nucleotides read TGTGCCAGTAAGGCGTTAGCGGGCACCGGGGAGCTGTTTTTT. This yields the protein CASKALAGTGELFF.